A selection of T cell receptor beta chains follows, all from one sample in a study of T-cell memory formation after mild COVID-19. TCRdb reprocessed the 5' RACE reads with MiXCR, giving one entry per CDR3 protein. This sample carries roughly 130,000 distinct CDR3 sequences, roughly 6.2% of them seen once, and the ten largest clones take approximately 2%. The sequenced material came from PBMCs or a T cell subset sorted from them (not recorded which). The receptors here all came from an adult woman who had mild COVID-19 (a few samples of this study predate the infection). Cell type and time point are not known. Each CDR3 is given with its conserved first and last residue. D genes are given only for firm matches. Clone size is stated in some rows and not others, as once, few, many or a class when expanded.

TRBD2 | TRBJ2-3 | 19 | TRBV6-5 | many | TGTGCCAGCCCCCCAACGGGTCCGGGGGGGTCGGAGGTTCCAGATACGCAGTATTTT | CASPPTGPGGSEVPDTQYF
. | TRBJ2-7 | 15 | TRBV20-1 | many | TGCAGTGCTAGAGGTGACAGAAGCCGCTCCTACGAGCAGTACTTC | CSARGDRSRSYEQYF
TRBD1 | TRBJ1-5 | 17 | TRBV5-5 | few | TGTGCCAGCAGCCCCTTCGCGACAGGGGGTTTCAATCAGCCCCAGCATTTT | CASSPFATGGFNQPQHF
. | TRBJ1-2 | 15 | TRBV24-1 | few | TGTGCCACCAGTGATCCTACAGGACCCTCGTATGGCTACACCTTC | CATSDPTGPSYGYTF
. | TRBJ2-2 | 15 | TRBV20-1 | many | TGCAGTGCTCGAACCGGGGGGCGGAGCACCGGGGAGCTGTTTTTT | CSARTGGRSTGELFF
. | TRBJ1-4 | 15 | TRBV20-1 | few | TGCAGTGCTAGGTCACCGGGAACTAATAATGAAAAACTGTTTTTT | CSARSPGTNNEKLFF
TRBD2 | TRBJ2-3 | 14 | TRBV7-9 | few | TGTGCCAGCAGGGGACTAGCGGGACCAGATACGCAGTATTTT | CASRGLAGPDTQYF
. | TRBJ2-2 | 15 | TRBV2 | . | TGTGCCAGCAATTCGTGGGACACGTACACCGGGGAGCTGTTTTTT | CASNSWDTYTGELFF
TRBD1 | TRBJ2-5 | 14 | TRBV11-3 | . | TGTGCCAGCAGCCCGACAGGGCCACAAGAGACCCAGTACTTC | CASSPTGPQETQYF
. | TRBJ1-5 | 15 | TRBV12-3/TRBV12-4 | many | TGTGCCAGCAGGGCCGGGGGGAATAGCAATCAGCCCCAGCATTTT | CASRAGGNSNQPQHF
. | TRBJ2-1 | 16 | TRBV15 | many | TGTGCCACCAGCAGAGGTCGGAGGGAGGTTCACAATGAGCAGTTCTTC | CATSRGRREVHNEQFF
. | TRBJ1-5 | 13 | TRBV30 | . | TGTGCCTGGACGGGTGGGGGAGGACAGCCCCAGCATTTT | CAWTGGGGQPQHF
. | TRBJ2-2 | 15 | TRBV7-3 | few | TGTGCCAGCAGCTTAAGTCCGGCGAACACCGGGGAGCTGTTTTTT | CASSLSPANTGELFF
. | TRBJ1-2 | 12 | TRBV12-3/TRBV12-4 | few | TGTGCCAGCAGCCGAACAGGGTATGGCTACACCTTC | CASSRTGYGYTF
TRBD2 | TRBJ2-1 | 16 | TRBV9 | . | TGTGCCAGCAGCGTAGTAGCGGGAGTCACTTACAATGAGCAGTTCTTC | CASSVVAGVTYNEQFF
. | TRBJ1-2 | 15 | TRBV5-1 | . | TGCTCCAGCAGCTTGGGCGACAGGTCTCTCTATGGCTACACCTTC | CSSSLGDRSLYGYTF
TRBD2 | TRBJ2-7 | 14 | TRBV12-3/TRBV12-4 | many | TGTGCCAGCAGTTTTAGCGGGGGAAACTACGAGCAGTACTTC | CASSFSGGNYEQYF
. | TRBJ2-2 | 14 | TRBV11-3 | few | TGTGCCAGCAGCTTGGGGTGGAGCACCGGGGAGCTGTTTTTT | CASSLGWSTGELFF
TRBD1 | TRBJ2-7 | 14 | TRBV6-1 | many | TGTGCCAGCAGTGTCGGACAGGGGGACTACGAGCAGTACTTC | CASSVGQGDYEQYF
. | TRBJ1-2 | 14 | TRBV5-5 | many | TGTGCCAGCAGCTCAGGCGGTTCTAACTATGGCTACACCTTC | CASSSGGSNYGYTF
. | TRBJ1-2 | 17 | TRBV6-5 | . | TGTGCCAGCAACGCACGCCGATGGGATGGGGCCAACTATGGCTACACCTTC | CASNARRWDGANYGYTF
. | TRBJ1-1 | 13 | TRBV12-3/TRBV12-4 | many | TGTGCCAGCAGTCCAGGGACACCGCCGGAAGCTTTCTTT | CASSPGTPPEAFF
. | TRBJ1-1 | 13 | TRBV5-1 | few | TGCGCCAGCAGCTTGGTGGGTGGAAAGCCAGCTTTCTTT | CASSLVGGKPAFF
. | TRBJ2-3 | 16 | TRBV6-5 | . | TGTGCCAGCAGTTACGCCGTCGGGGGCGGCACAGATACGCAGTATTTT | CASSYAVGGGTDTQYF
TRBD2 | TRBJ2-1 | 15 | TRBV7-3 | many | TGTGCCAGCAGCCCGGGGGTGCGGGGGGCGGTTGAGCAGTTCTTC | CASSPGVRGAVEQFF
. | TRBJ1-5 | 15 | TRBV6-5 | many | TGTGCCAGCAGTTACGGTCCTGCGGGCAATCAGCCCCAGCATTTT | CASSYGPAGNQPQHF
. | TRBJ1-2 | 13 | TRBV12-3/TRBV12-4 | few | TGTGCCAGCAGTTCAGGACTTAAGGGTGGCTACACCTTC | CASSSGLKGGYTF
TRBD2 | TRBJ2-1 | 14 | TRBV5-1 | . | TGCGCCAGCAACTCGGCTAGCGGTAACAATGAGCAGTTCTTC | CASNSASGNNEQFF
. | TRBJ2-3 | 12 | TRBV10-3 | few | TGTGCCATCAGTACGGGCACAGATACGCAGTATTTT | CAISTGTDTQYF
. | TRBJ2-3 | 17 | TRBV12-3/TRBV12-4 | . | TGTGCCAGCAGCAACCATCGACGTCGACTGAGCACAGATACGCAGTATTTT | CASSNHRRRLSTDTQYF
TRBD2 | TRBJ2-1 | 16 | TRBV5-5 | many | TGTGCCAGCAGCTTGAAGAGACTAGCGGGGGACAATGAGCAGTTCTTC | CASSLKRLAGDNEQFF